This is a list of T cell receptor beta chains from one sample in a study of shared clonotypes between healthy human individuals. TCRdb keeps only in-frame clones here, not all; method: immunoSEQ multiplex PCR. The sample holds roughly 2 million clones, roughly 94% seen once. The material sequenced was naive CD4+ T cells sorted from blood. The receptors were sampled from a man younger than 35 in good health. The CDR3 runs from the conserved cysteine through the conserved F or W. A D gene is named only where the DNA matches it firmly. Rows give clone size only sometimes, using once, few, many, or a class for an expanded clone.

TRBJ1-5	.	.	TRBV6-5	TGTGCCAGCGGTTACCGGTCAAATCAGCCCCAGCATTTT	CASGYRSNQPQHF
TRBJ1-4	.	.	TRBV28	TGTGCCAGTGGGGGGACAACAACTAATGAAAAACTGTTTTTT	CASGGTTTNEKLFF
TRBJ2-6	.	.	TRBV7-2	TGTGCCAGCAGCCGGGACACGGTCAACGTCCTGACTTTC	CASSRDTVNVLTF
TRBJ1-1	TRBD1	.	TRBV30	TGTGCCTGTAACAGGGGAGGCGGCACTGAAGCTTTCTTT	CACNRGGGTEAFF
TRBJ2-3	TRBD2	.	TRBV7-7	TGTGCTAGCAGCTACGGACTAGCCCGCACAGATACGCAGTATTTT	CASSYGLARTDTQYF
TRBJ2-1	TRBD2	.	TRBV5-1	TGCGCCAGCGGCGGGGGAACCTCCTCCTACAATGAGCAGTTCTTC	CASGGGTSSYNEQFF
TRBJ2-7	.	once	TRBV20-1	TGCAGTGCTAGCGGGGGCGGGGAGCAGTACTTC	CSASGGGEQYF
TRBJ1-2	.	.	TRBV9	TGTGCCAGCAGTGTTACAGGAGACTATGGCTACACCTTC	CASSVTGDYGYTF
TRBJ1-2	.	.	TRBV10-3	TGTGCCATCAGTAACCCCACAGTGGGGGACTATGGCTACACCTTC	CAISNPTVGDYGYTF
TRBJ2-5	.	.	TRBV7-8	TGTGCCAGCAGCCTGGACCTGGGCACCCAGTACTTC	CASSLDLGTQYF
TRBJ2-7	.	.	TRBV10-3	TGTGCCATCAGTGGGACAGAAAGCTCCTACGAGCAGTACTTC	CAISGTESSYEQYF
TRBJ2-1	TRBD1	.	TRBV6-4	TGTGCCAGAATCACGGGACAGGGGGCGACCGATGAGCAGTTCTTC	CARITGQGATDEQFF
TRBJ1-1	.	.	TRBV7-9	TGTGCCAGCAGGGGAGAGGGCACTGAAGCTTTCTTT	CASRGEGTEAFF
TRBJ1-2	.	.	TRBV6-6	TGTGCCAGCAGTTATTCAGGGGACTATGGCTACACCTTC	CASSYSGDYGYTF
TRBJ1-1	.	.	TRBV5-6	TGTGCCAGCAGCTTGGCTCCGGGGACAACCACACAGACTGAAGCTTTCTTT	CASSLAPGTTTQTEAFF
TRBJ2-7	TRBD1	.	TRBV30	TGTGCCTGGAGTGCCGGGACAGGGGACAACGAGCAGTACTTC	CAWSAGTGDNEQYF
TRBJ1-2	TRBD1	.	TRBV19	TGTGCCACCTCTGCGCAGGGGGCGGAGGGCTACACCTTC	CATSAQGAEGYTF
TRBJ1-5	TRBD1	.	TRBV4-3	TGCGCCAGCAGCCAAGGGACAGGGAGGGGCAATCAGCCCCAGCATTTT	CASSQGTGRGNQPQHF
TRBJ2-7	.	few	TRBV5-4	TGTGCCAGCAGCTTGGACTCGCGAACCTACGAGCAGTACTTC	CASSLDSRTYEQYF
TRBJ1-6	.	.	TRBV30	TGTGCCTGGAGTGGGCCCCCCCTCCACTTT	CAWSGPPLHF
TRBJ2-2	TRBD1	.	TRBV6-1	TGTGCCAGCAGTACCCGACAGGGGGCCGGGGAGCTGTTTTTT	CASSTRQGAGELFF
TRBJ2-6	TRBD1	.	TRBV19	TGTGCCAGTAGTGCCGGGACAGTGGGCCCTGGGGCCAACGTCCTGACTTTC	CASSAGTVGPGANVLTF
TRBJ2-7	.	.	TRBV6-6	TGTGCCAGCAGTTACGATTCGGGGGTACCGTACTTC	CASSYDSGVPYF
TRBJ1-2	TRBD1	.	TRBV18	TGTGCCAGCTCACCATATTCCGGGACAGCTAACTATGGCTACACCTTC	CASSPYSGTANYGYTF
TRBJ1-5	.	.	TRBV19	TGTGCCAGCTCGAGACTGAATCAGCCCCAGCATTTT	CASSRLNQPQHF
TRBJ2-7	TRBD2	.	TRBV5-1	TGCGCCAGCAGCCCGGCTAGCGGGGCCACGGGCGAGCAGTACTTC	CASSPASGATGEQYF
TRBJ2-4	TRBD2	.	TRBV30	TGTGCCTGGAGCGGAGGACTAGCGGGGTCCAAAAACATTCAGTACTTC	CAWSGGLAGSKNIQYF
TRBJ1-4	.	.	TRBV2	TGTGCCAGCACCCGGACGGATTCTGCAACTAATGAAAAACTGTTTTTT	CASTRTDSATNEKLFF
TRBJ2-7	TRBD2	once	TRBV6-1	TGTGCCAGCAGTGAATCCCCTCCGGGACTAGCGGGAGTGAGAAGCCACGAGCAGTACTTC	CASSESPPGLAGVRSHEQYF
TRBJ1-1	TRBD1	.	TRBV4-2	TGTGCCAGCAGCCGGGGAACAGGGGAGAACACTGAAGCTTTCTTT	CASSRGTGENTEAFF
TRBJ1-4	.	once	TRBV27	TGTGCCAGCAGTTTGCAGGGAGCTAATGAAAAACTGTTTTTT	CASSLQGANEKLFF
TRBJ1-5	.	.	TRBV6-1	TGTGCCAGCAGTGCCCTTCCCACAGGGACTAGCAATCAGCCCCAGCATTTT	CASSALPTGTSNQPQHF
TRBJ1-2	TRBD1	.	TRBV6-1	TGTGCCAGCAGTGTTGGGGACAGGGGTCTTGGCTACACCTTC	CASSVGDRGLGYTF
TRBJ1-4	.	.	TRBV4-1	TGCGCCAGCAGCCACCCCCGGGCAGAGGATTCAACTAATGAAAAACTGTTTTTT	CASSHPRAEDSTNEKLFF
TRBJ1-5	TRBD1	.	TRBV28	TGTGCCAGCAGTTTTCCAAGGTGGACAGGGCCGAATAGCAATCAGCCCCAGCATTTT	CASSFPRWTGPNSNQPQHF
TRBJ1-2	.	.	TRBV7-2	TGTGCCAGCAGCTCCCCAGTGGCGCAAGGCTATGGCTACACCTTC	CASSSPVAQGYGYTF
TRBJ1-4	.	.	TRBV10-3	TGTGCCATCAGTGAGTCTAGGACAGCTGAAAAACTGTTTTTT	CAISESRTAEKLFF
TRBJ1-1	TRBD1	once	TRBV25-1	TGTGCCAGCAGGAGGACAGGGGAGGGAACTGAAGCTTTCTTT	CASRRTGEGTEAFF
TRBJ1-6	TRBD1	.	TRBV7-2	TGTGCCAGCACCCTACAGACAGGGGATAATTCACCCCTCCACTTT	CASTLQTGDNSPLHF
TRBJ2-5	.	.	TRBV6-5	TGTGCCAGCAGGCTACGGGGCGGGACGTTGGAGACCCAGTACTTC	CASRLRGGTLETQYF
TRBJ2-7	TRBD1	.	TRBV5-4	TGTGCCAGCAGCTTGACAGGACAGGGTCTTCGATCCGAGCAGTACTTC	CASSLTGQGLRSEQYF
TRBJ2-7	TRBD1	.	TRBV18	TGTGCCAGCTCACCCCCGGGACAGAATCCCTACGAGCAGTACTTC	CASSPPGQNPYEQYF
TRBJ1-1	.	.	TRBV28	TGTGCCAGCAGTTTGGGTAGAACTGAAGCTTTCTTT	CASSLGRTEAFF
TRBJ2-2	.	.	TRBV5-1	TGCGCCAGCAGCGATTTCGCCCGGGACGGAGAAACTTCCACCGGGGAGCTGTTTTTT	CASSDFARDGETSTGELFF
TRBJ2-5	TRBD2	.	TRBV11-2	TGTGCCAGCAGCTCCGGACTAGCGGGGAGACTGTACCAAGAGACCCAGTACTTC	CASSSGLAGRLYQETQYF
TRBJ2-7	TRBD1	.	TRBV5-4	TGTGCCAGCAGTATTGACAGGGGCGAGCAGTACTTC	CASSIDRGEQYF
TRBJ2-7	TRBD2	.	TRBV6-5	TGTGCCAGCAGGTTCCTCACGGGAGGACGGTACGAGCAGTACTTC	CASRFLTGGRYEQYF
TRBJ1-2	TRBD1	.	TRBV2	TGTGCCAGCAGGCCACAGGGGGAACCTAACTATGGCTACACCTTC	CASRPQGEPNYGYTF
TRBJ1-1	.	.	TRBV19	TGTGCCAGTAGGACGGTTGGGGGTGAAGCTTTCTTT	CASRTVGGEAFF
TRBJ2-5	.	once	TRBV5-4	TGTGCCAGCAGCTTGAGGCAACAAGAGACCCAGTACTTC	CASSLRQQETQYF
TRBJ2-5	.	once	TRBV6-1	TGTGCCAGCAACGAGGGCCAAGAGACCCAGTACTTC	CASNEGQETQYF
TRBJ1-5	.	.	TRBV28	TGTGCCAGCACCCCGATGGGGTACCAGCCCCAGCATTTT	CASTPMGYQPQHF
TRBJ2-2	.	.	TRBV4-1	TGCGCCAGCAGCCAAACTATCTGGCGTAGGAGCACCGGGGAGCTGTTTTTT	CASSQTIWRRSTGELFF
TRBJ1-3	.	.	TRBV6-5	TGTGCCAGCAGTTCAGGTTACTCTGGAAACACCATATATTTT	CASSSGYSGNTIYF
TRBJ1-5	.	.	TRBV5-1	TGCGCCAGCAGCTTGGGGACCGCCGGTCAGCCCCAGCATTTT	CASSLGTAGQPQHF
TRBJ2-5	.	.	TRBV11-1	TGTGCCAGCAGCTTGGGGCAGCTACAAGAGACCCAGTACTTC	CASSLGQLQETQYF
TRBJ2-7	.	.	TRBV7-8	TGTGCCAGCAGCTTGTCGGAAAGCTCCTACGAGCAGTACTTC	CASSLSESSYEQYF
TRBJ2-2	.	.	TRBV30	TGTGCCTGGAGCGGAGAAGCCACCGGGGAGCTGTTTTTT	CAWSGEATGELFF
TRBJ2-7	.	few	TRBV30	TGTGCCTGGACGAGGGCACCCGGGAGCTACGAGCAGTACTTC	CAWTRAPGSYEQYF